This TCR beta chain was recorded in a study of T cell changes during pregnancy in multiple sclerosis. Sequencing was performed with immunoSEQ multiplex PCR; in TCRdb, only in-frame clones are kept and a portion is missing. The profile shows about 70,000 clones, approximately 92% of them singletons. V was trimmed by 4 bases and J by 12 bases, leaving 5 bases between them. This CDR3 has 9 amino acids. Germline V gives CDR1 SGHNT, CDR2 YYREEE (reference sequence). The rearrangement uses TRBV5-4 and TRBJ2-1; D not resolved. The clonotype originates from a female donor with multiple sclerosis, enrolled in a pregnancy study. This specimen consisted of peripheral blood, obtained before pregnancy. The CDR3 loop is CASSPGQFF. The CDR3 DNA reads TGTGCCAGCAGCCCGGGGCAGTTCTTC.